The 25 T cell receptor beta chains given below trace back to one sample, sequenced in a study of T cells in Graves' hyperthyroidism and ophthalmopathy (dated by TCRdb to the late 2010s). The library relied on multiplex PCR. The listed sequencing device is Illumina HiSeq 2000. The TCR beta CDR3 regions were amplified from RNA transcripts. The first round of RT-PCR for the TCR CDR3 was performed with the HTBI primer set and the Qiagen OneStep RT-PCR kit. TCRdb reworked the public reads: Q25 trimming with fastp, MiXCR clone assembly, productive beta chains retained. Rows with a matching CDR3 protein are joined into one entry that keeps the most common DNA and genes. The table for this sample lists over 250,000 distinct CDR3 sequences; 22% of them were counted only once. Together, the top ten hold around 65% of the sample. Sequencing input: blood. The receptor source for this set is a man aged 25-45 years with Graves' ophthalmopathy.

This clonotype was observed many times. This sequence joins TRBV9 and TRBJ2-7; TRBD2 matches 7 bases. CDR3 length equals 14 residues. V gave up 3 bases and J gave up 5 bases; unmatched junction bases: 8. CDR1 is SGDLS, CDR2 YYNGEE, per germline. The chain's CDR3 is CASSESGIGNEQYF. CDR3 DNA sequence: TGTGCCAGCAGCGAGAGCGGGATAGGGAACGAGCAGTACTTC.

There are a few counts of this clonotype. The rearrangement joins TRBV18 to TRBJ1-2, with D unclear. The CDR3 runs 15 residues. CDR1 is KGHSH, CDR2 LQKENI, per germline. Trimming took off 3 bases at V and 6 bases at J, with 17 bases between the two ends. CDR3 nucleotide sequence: TGTGCCAGCTCACCCGGCGGACGTTCGTGGGATGGCTACACCTTC. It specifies CASSPGGRSWDGYTF.

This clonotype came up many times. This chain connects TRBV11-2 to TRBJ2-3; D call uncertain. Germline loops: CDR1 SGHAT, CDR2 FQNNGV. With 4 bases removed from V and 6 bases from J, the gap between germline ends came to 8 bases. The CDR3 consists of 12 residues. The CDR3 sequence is CASSWKADTQYF. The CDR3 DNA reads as TGTGCCAGCAGCTGGAAGGCGGATACGCAGTATTTT.

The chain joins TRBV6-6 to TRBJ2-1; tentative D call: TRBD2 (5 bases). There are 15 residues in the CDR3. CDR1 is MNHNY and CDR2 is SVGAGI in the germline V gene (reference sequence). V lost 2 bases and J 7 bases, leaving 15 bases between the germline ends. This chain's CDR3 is CASSYRRYPRNEQFF. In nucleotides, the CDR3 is TGTGCCAGCAGTTACAGGAGGTACCCTCGAAATGAGCAGTTCTTC.

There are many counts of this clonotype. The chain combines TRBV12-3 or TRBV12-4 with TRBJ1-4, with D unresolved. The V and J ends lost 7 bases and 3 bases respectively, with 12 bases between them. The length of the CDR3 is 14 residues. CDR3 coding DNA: TGTGCCAGCACCGAGGGAGTGGCTAATGAAAAACTGTTTTTT. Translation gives CASTEGVANEKLFF.

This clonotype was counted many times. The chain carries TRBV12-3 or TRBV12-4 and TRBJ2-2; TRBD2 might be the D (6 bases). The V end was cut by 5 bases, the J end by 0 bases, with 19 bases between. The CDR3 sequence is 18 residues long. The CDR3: CASSPRLRDWANTGELFF. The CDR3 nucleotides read TGTGCCAGCAGTCCTCGCCTCCGGGACTGGGCGAACACCGGGGAGCTGTTTTTT.

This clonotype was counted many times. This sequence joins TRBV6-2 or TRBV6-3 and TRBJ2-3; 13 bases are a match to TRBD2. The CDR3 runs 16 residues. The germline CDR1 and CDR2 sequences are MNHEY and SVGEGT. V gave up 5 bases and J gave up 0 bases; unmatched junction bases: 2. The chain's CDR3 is CASSRLAGGSTDTQYF. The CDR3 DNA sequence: TGTGCCAGCAGTCGACTAGCGGGAGGCAGCACAGATACGCAGTATTTT.

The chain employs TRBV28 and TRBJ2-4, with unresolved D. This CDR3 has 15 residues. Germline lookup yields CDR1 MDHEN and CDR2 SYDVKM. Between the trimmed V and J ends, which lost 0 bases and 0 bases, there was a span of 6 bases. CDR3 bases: TGTGCCAGCAGTTTATGGGGCCTAGCCAAAAACATTCAGTACTTC. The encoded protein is CASSLWGLAKNIQYF.

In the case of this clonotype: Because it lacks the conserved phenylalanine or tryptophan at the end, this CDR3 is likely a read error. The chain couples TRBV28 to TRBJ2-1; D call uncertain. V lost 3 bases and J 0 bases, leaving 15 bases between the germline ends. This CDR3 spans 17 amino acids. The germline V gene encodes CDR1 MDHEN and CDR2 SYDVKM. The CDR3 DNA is TGTGCCAGCAGTTTTGCAGGTGCTCTAAGCTCCTACAATGAGCAGTTCTCC. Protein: CASSFAGALSSYNEQFS.

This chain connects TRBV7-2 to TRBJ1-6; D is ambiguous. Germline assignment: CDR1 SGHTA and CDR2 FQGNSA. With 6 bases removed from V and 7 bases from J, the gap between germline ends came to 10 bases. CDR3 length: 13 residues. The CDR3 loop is CASRTPRNSPLHF. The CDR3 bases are TGTGCCAGCAGAACACCCAGGAATTCACCCCTCCACTTT.

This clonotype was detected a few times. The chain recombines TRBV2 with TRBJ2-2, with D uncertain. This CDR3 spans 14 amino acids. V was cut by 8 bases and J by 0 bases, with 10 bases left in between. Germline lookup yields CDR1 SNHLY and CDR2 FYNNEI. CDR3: CASVKGTNTGELFF. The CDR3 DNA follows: TGTGCCAGCGTTAAGGGCACGAACACCGGGGAGCTGTTTTTT.

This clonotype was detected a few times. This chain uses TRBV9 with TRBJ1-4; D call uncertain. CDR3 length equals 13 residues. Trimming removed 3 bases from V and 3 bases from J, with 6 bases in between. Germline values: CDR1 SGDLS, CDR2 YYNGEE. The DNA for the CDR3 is TGTGCCAGCAGCGGGCCCCCTAATGAAAAACTGTTTTTT. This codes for CASSGPPNEKLFF.

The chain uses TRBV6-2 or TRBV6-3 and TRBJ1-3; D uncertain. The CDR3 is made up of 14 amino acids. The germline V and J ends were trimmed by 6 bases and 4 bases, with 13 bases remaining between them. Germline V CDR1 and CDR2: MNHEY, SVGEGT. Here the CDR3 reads CASSYGVGGNTIYF. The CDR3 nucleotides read TGTGCCAGCAGCTACGGGGTGGGAGGAAACACCATATATTTT.

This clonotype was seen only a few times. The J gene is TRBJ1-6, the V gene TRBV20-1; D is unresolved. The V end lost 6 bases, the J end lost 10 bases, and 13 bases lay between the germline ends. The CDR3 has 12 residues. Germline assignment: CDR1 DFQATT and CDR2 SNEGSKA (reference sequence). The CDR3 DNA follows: TGCAGTGCCAAAACTCCGGGGTCACCCCTCCACTTT. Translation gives CSAKTPGSPLHF.

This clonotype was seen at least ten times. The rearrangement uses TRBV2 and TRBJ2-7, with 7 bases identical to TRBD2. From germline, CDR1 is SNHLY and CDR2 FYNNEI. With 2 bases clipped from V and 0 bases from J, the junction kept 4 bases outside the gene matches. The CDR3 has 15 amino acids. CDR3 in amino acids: CASSEWRESSYEQYF. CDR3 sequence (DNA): TGTGCCAGCAGTGAATGGCGGGAGAGCTCCTACGAGCAGTACTTC.

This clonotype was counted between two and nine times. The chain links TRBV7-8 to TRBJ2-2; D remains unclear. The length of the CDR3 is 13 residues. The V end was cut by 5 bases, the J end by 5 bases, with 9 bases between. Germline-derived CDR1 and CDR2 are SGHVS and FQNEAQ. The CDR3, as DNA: TGTGCCAGCAGCGGGATTGGTACCGGGGAGCTGTTTTTT. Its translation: CASSGIGTGELFF.

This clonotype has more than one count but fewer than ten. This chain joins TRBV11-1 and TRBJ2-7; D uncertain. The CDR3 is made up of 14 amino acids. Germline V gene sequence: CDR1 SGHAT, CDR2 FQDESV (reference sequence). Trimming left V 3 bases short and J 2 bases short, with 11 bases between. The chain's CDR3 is CASSLVTFPYEQYF. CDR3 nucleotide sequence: TGTGCCAGCAGCTTGGTGACTTTCCCCTACGAGCAGTACTTC.

The CDR3 protein is CASSSRDRGNEKLFF. The DNA for the CDR3 is TGTGCCAGCAGCTCCCGGGACAGGGGTAATGAAAAACTGTTTTTT. The rearrangement joins TRBV13 to TRBJ1-4; 10 bases align to TRBD1. Looked up from germline, CDR1 is PRHDT and CDR2 is FYEKMQ (reference sequence). The CDR3 consists of 15 residues. After removal of 4 bases from V and 4 bases from J, the junction contained 3 bases not matched to a gene.

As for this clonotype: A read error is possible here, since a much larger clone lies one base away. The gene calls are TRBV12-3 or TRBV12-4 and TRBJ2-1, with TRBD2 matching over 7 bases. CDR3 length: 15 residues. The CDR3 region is CASTRAGAGDNERFF. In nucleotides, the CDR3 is TGTGCCAGCACCCGGGCGGGAGCGGGCGACAATGAGCGGTTCTTC.

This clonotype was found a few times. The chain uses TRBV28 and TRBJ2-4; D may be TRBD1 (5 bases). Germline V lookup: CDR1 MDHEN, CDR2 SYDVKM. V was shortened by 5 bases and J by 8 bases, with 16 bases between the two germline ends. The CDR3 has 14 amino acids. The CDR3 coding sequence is TGTGCCAGCAGTCTTTCCGACAGTGATCACATTCAGTACTTC. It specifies CASSLSDSDHIQYF.

The CDR3 reads CSARGEGLYEQYF. CDR3 DNA sequence: TGCAGTGCTAGAGGTGAGGGCCTGTACGAGCAGTACTTC. This chain uses TRBV20-1 with TRBJ2-7; weak D call: TRBD2 (5 bases). CDR1 and CDR2 from the germline V gene are DFQATT and SNEGSKA (reference sequence). The CDR3 runs 13 residues. V lost 1 base, J lost 4 bases, and 11 bases lay in between.

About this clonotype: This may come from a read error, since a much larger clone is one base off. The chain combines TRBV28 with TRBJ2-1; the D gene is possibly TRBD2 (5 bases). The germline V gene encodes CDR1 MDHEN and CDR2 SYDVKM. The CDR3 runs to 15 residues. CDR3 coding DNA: TGTACCAGCAGTTTAATCGCGAGGGTAGGCAATGAGCAGTTCTTC. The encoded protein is CTSSLIARVGNEQFF.

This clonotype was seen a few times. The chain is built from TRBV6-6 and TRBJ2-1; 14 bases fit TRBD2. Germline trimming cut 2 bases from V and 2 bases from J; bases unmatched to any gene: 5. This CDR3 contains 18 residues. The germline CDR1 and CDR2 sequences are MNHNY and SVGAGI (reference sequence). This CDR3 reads CASSYRTSGRSTYNEQFF. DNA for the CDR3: TGTGCCAGCAGTTACCGGACTAGCGGGAGGAGTACCTACAATGAGCAGTTCTTC.

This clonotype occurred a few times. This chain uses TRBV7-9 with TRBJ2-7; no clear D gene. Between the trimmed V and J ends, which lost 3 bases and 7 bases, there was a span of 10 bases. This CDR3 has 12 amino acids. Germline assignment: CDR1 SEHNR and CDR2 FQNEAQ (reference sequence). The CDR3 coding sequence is TGTGCCAGCAGCTTCGGACCCACGGAGCAGTACTTC. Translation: CASSFGPTEQYF.

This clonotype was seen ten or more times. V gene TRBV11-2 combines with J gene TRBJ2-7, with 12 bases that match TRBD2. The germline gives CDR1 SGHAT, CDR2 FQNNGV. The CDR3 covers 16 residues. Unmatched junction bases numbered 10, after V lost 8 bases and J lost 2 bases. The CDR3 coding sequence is TGTGCCAGCGCCGAGACTAGCGGGAGTCCTGCCTACGAGCAGTACTTC. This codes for CASAETSGSPAYEQYF.